One and the same sample provided the 2 T cell receptor beta chains below, sequenced in a study of shared clonotypes between healthy human individuals. Measured with immunoSEQ multiplex PCR; TCRdb has only the in-frame clones, and not every one. The sample lists about 490,000 clones, 60% to 85% seen once, with roughly 13% in the top ten. Sequenced input: PBMCs. These receptors all stem from a woman aged 40 to 50 in good health. Some clones in this sample may be carry-over from other donors' samples.

The V call is TRBV2, the J call TRBJ2-5; D remains unclear. The V gene's germline CDR1 is SNHLY and CDR2 FYNNEI. CDR3 size: 12 residues. The V gene lost 6 bases and the J gene lost 7 bases, with 12 bases spanning the gap. The CDR3 DNA is TGTGCCAGCAGCTTTACTGTAGGGACCCAGTACTTC. Its protein is CASSFTVGTQYF.

For this clone: Other nucleotide sequences from this sample produce the same CDR3. DNA of the CDR3: TGTGCCAGCAGTCCGAGAGATGAGCAGTTCTTC. This translates into CASSPRDEQFF. The chain joins TRBV6-6 to TRBJ2-1; D gene ambiguous. This CDR3 spans 11 amino acids. CDR1 is MNHNY and CDR2 is SVGAGI in the germline V gene (reference sequence). V was trimmed by 5 bases and J by 8 bases, leaving 7 bases between them.